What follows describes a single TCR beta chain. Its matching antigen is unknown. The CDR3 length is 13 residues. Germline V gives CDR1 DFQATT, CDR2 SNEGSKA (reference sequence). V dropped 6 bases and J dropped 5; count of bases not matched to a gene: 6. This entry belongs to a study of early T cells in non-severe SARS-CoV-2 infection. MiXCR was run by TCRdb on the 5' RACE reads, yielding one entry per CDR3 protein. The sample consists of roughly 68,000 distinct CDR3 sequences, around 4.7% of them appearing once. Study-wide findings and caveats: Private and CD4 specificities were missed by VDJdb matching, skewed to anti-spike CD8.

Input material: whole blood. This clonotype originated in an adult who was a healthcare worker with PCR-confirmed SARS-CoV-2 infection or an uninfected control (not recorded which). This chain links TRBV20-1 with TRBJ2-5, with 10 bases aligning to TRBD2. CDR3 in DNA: TGCAGTGCCGGAGGACTAGCGGAGGAGACCCAGTACTTC. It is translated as CSAGGLAEETQYF.